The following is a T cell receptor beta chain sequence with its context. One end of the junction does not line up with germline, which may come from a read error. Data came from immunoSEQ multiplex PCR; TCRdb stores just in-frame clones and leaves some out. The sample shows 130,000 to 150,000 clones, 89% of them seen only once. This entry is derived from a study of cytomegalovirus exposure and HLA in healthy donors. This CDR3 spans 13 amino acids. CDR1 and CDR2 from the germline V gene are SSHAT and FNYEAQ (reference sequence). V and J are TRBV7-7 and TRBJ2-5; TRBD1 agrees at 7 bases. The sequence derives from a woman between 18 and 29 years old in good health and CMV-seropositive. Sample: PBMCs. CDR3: CASSWDRQETQYF. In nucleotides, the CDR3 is TGTGCTAGCAGCTGGGACAGACAAGAGACCCAGTACTTC.